Described below is a single T cell receptor (beta chain) sequence and its context. The antigen is unknown. The data derive from a study of Ad26.COV2.S vaccination and SARS-CoV-2 variants. Generated by immunoSEQ multiplex PCR, the TCRdb table keeps only in-frame clones and is missing some. The sample yields about 350,000 clones, about 90% seen once. Study conclusions and caveats: The study found similar non-spike TCR breadth in vaccine and placebo recipients. Analytic work on TCR breadth and depth might have understated the full extent of total T cell responses. Relative to placebo recipients, vaccine recipients exhibited elevated spike-specific TCR breadth.

Germline V CDR1 and CDR2: ENHRY, SYGVKD. The CDR3 length is 13 residues. Trimming removed 2 bases from V and 6 bases from J, with 11 bases in between. V gene TRBV10-3 combines with J gene TRBJ2-7, with D hard to call. This sequence originates from a human donor who had recovered from COVID-19. This specimen was peripheral blood, taken after recovery from COVID-19. The CDR3 nucleotides read TGTGCCATCAGTGAGAGGTCTCCGGGCGAGCAGTACTTC. As protein: CAISERSPGEQYF.